This is a list of T cell receptor beta chains from one sample in a study of T-cell memory formation after mild COVID-19. TCRdb re-called the 5' RACE reads with MiXCR, one entry per CDR3 protein. The table records about 33,000 distinct CDR3 sequences, around a fifth of them present only once. Sequencing was done on a sample of PBMCs or a T cell subset sorted from them (not recorded which). The receptor source for this set is an adult who had mild COVID-19 (a few samples of this study predate the infection). Cell type and time point are not known. CDR3s include the opening cysteine and the closing phenylalanine or tryptophan. The D gene is left open where the match is weak. Size is stated for part of the rows, as once, few or many counts, or as a class when the clone is expanded.

v_gene	j_gene	d_gene	abundance	CDR3nt	CDR3aa
TRBV7-2	TRBJ2-7	TRBD2	many	TGTGCCAGCAGCTTCGGTTTTGGCGGGGGGGCCTACGAGCAGTACTTC	CASSFGFGGGAYEQYF
TRBV27	TRBJ2-2	TRBD2	.	TGTGCCAGCTCCACCTCCACTAGCGGGATTCTAACCGGGGAGCTGTTTTTT	CASSTSTSGILTGELFF
TRBV9	TRBJ2-2	.	many	TGTGCCAGCAGCGTGAGCCCTATCCGCGGGGAGCTGTTTTTT	CASSVSPIRGELFF
TRBV6-5	TRBJ1-2	.	.	TGTGCCAGCAGTTACCTTAGGGGCGTTGGCTACACCTTC	CASSYLRGVGYTF
TRBV6-5	TRBJ2-7	.	.	TGTGCCAGCAGTTTGAAACAGGTCTCATACTCCTACGAGCAGTACTTC	CASSLKQVSYSYEQYF
TRBV3-1	TRBJ2-5	.	many	TGTGCCAGCAGCCAAGTAGAGACCCAGTACTTC	CASSQVETQYF
TRBV7-6	TRBJ1-1	.	.	TGTGCCAGCAGCCCCGGGGGGCTGAACACTGAAGCTTTCTTT	CASSPGGLNTEAFF
TRBV29-1	TRBJ2-5	TRBD1	many	TGCAGCGTTGTCCCGACAGGGGAGACCCAGTACTTC	CSVVPTGETQYF
TRBV5-6	TRBJ1-1	TRBD1	few	TGTGCCAGCAGCTGGGGACAGGGTTTCGACGGGACTTTCTTT	CASSWGQGFDGTFF
TRBV29-1	TRBJ1-2	TRBD1	.	TGCAGCGTTGCTAACAGGGGATTAGGGTATGGCTACACCTTC	CSVANRGLGYGYTF
TRBV19	TRBJ1-3	TRBD1	.	TGTGCCAGTAGTACAACAAAGCATTCCTTCCCGGGACAGGGCTATGGAAGGACCATATATTTT	CASSTTKHSFPGQGYGRTIYF
TRBV5-1	TRBJ1-6	.	once	TGCGCCAGCAGCTACGATAATTCACCCCTCCACTTT	CASSYDNSPLHF
TRBV5-1	TRBJ2-5	TRBD2	many	TGCGCCAGCAGCTACCTCCCCCCCCGCCGGGGACTAGCAGGCGAGACCCAGTACTTC	CASSYLPPRRGLAGETQYF
TRBV12-3/TRBV12-4	TRBJ1-4	TRBD1	many	TGTGCCAGCAGTCGAAGGGGGCGCGGTGAAAACCAATTTTTT	CASSRRGRGENQFF
TRBV9	TRBJ1-1	TRBD1	.	TGTGCCAGCAGCATGACAGGGGGCGGAACTGAAGCTTTCTTT	CASSMTGGGTEAFF
TRBV27	TRBJ2-5	TRBD1	many	TGTGCCAGCAGTTTGGACAGGAACCAAGAGACCCAGTACTTC	CASSLDRNQETQYF
TRBV4-1	TRBJ1-2	.	few	TGCGCCAGCAGCCAAAACAGGGATGGCTATGGCTACACCTTC	CASSQNRDGYGYTF
TRBV4-2	TRBJ2-1	TRBD2	many	TGTGCCAGCAGCCGCGGACTAGCGGGAGGGGTCTCCTACAATGAGCAGTTCTTC	CASSRGLAGGVSYNEQFF
TRBV11-1	TRBJ2-5	.	many	TGTGCCAGCAGCCGATCGCGGGCCCAAGAGACCCAGTACTTC	CASSRSRAQETQYF
TRBV11-1	TRBJ1-1	.	many	TGTGCCAGCAGCCCCGAGGTGAACACTGAAGCTTTCTTT	CASSPEVNTEAFF
TRBV5-1	TRBJ1-2	.	.	TGCGCCAGCAGCTTGGGAGAAGGGGAGTTCTATGGCTACACCTTC	CASSLGEGEFYGYTF
TRBV3-1	TRBJ2-7	TRBD2	.	TGTGCCAGCAGCCAAGATCGTAAACTCGCGGGGGGGCAGCAGTACTTC	CASSQDRKLAGGQQYF
TRBV13	TRBJ1-4	.	many	TGTGCCAGCAGCAATCAGGGGTCTCGGAGTAAACTGTTTTTT	CASSNQGSRSKLFF
TRBV12-5	TRBJ2-2	.	few	TGTGCTAGTGGTTTGGTACTCCCCGAGGGGGCCGGGGAGCTGTTTTTT	CASGLVLPEGAGELFF
TRBV4-1	TRBJ2-1	.	many	TGCGCCAGCAGCCAAGGACTTCTGGGCAATGAGCAGTTCTTC	CASSQGLLGNEQFF
TRBV7-9	TRBJ2-1	.	.	TGTGCCAGCAGCTTAGTGGCAGGGAACTTCAATGAGCAGTTCTTC	CASSLVAGNFNEQFF
TRBV12-3/TRBV12-4	TRBJ2-5	.	many	TGTGCCAGCAGTTTAGGAGGGGTGGGGAAGACCCAGTACTTC	CASSLGGVGKTQYF
TRBV6-6	TRBJ1-1	.	many	TGTGCCAGCAGCAAAAGAGTCGGGGGGCCGACTGAAGCTTTCTTT	CASSKRVGGPTEAFF
TRBV4-3	TRBJ2-7	.	many	TGCGCCAGCAGCCAAGATAGCGTCAGAACTTCCTACGAGCAGTACTTC	CASSQDSVRTSYEQYF
TRBV7-2	TRBJ1-1	.	many	TGTGCCAGCAGCTTAGGGGTAGCGAACACTGAAGCTTTCTTT	CASSLGVANTEAFF
TRBV18	TRBJ2-5	.	many	TGTGCCAGCTCACCAAGGCGGGCTGAGACCCAGTACTTC	CASSPRRAETQYF
TRBV12-3/TRBV12-4	TRBJ1-2	.	.	TGTGCCAGCACCCCTAGGGACGGGAACTATGGCTACACCTTC	CASTPRDGNYGYTF